The source of this T cell receptor beta chain is a study of T-cell memory formation after mild COVID-19. Study overall: TCR clustering was largely donor specific.

One entry per CDR3 protein, called by TCRdb with MiXCR from the 5' RACE reads. The sample has hundreds of thousands of distinct CDR3 sequences, less than 25% seen once; the top ten hold roughly 14%. The junction had 3 bases not matched to a gene; V was cut back by 6 bases and J by 8 bases. This CDR3 contains 12 residues. In germline, CDR1 is SQVTM, CDR2 ANQGSEA. This clonotype was sampled from an adult woman who had mild COVID-19 (a few samples of this study predate the infection). Cell type and time point are not known. V usage is TRBV29-1 and J usage is TRBJ2-1, with 11 bases aligning to TRBD1. The sequenced material came from PBMCs or a T cell subset sorted from them (not recorded which). The CDR3 DNA follows: TGCAGCGTAGGACAGGGGGCTTATGAGCAGTTCTTC. Protein sequence: CSVGQGAYEQFF.